Listed below are T cell receptor beta chains from one sample, sequenced in a study of neurological immune-mediated disorders. MiXCR, run by TCRdb on the 5' RACE reads, gives a single entry per CDR3 protein. The sample carries tens of thousands of distinct CDR3 sequences, around 24% recorded once. Sequencing was carried out using PBMCs. Receptors originate from a man in his fifties or sixties with HTLV-1-associated myelopathy (HAM/TSP). Each CDR3 is given with its conserved first and last residue. Fields, in order: J gene, clone size, D gene, V gene, CDR3 protein, CDR3 DNA. The D gene is left open where the match is weak. The listing skips clone size in some rows; elsewhere it reads once, few, many or a size class.

TRBJ2-3 - TRBD1 TRBV28 CASSIRRKGGTSTDTQYF TGTGCCAGCAGTATACGAAGAAAAGGGGGCACTAGCACAGATACGCAGTATTTT
TRBJ2-1 - TRBD2 TRBV4-2 CASSQVWSGSSYNEQFF TGTGCCAGCAGCCAAGTTTGGAGCGGGAGCTCCTACAATGAGCAGTTCTTC
TRBJ2-3 once - TRBV7-2 CASSISRADTQYF TGTGCCAGCAGCATCTCCAGGGCAGATACGCAGTATTTT
TRBJ2-5 many - TRBV28 CASSLLESAQETQYF TGTGCCAGCAGTTTGTTGGAGAGCGCCCAAGAGACCCAGTACTTC
TRBJ2-5 many - TRBV5-1 CASSPRTQSETQYF TGCGCCAGCAGCCCACGGACGCAGAGTGAGACCCAGTACTTC
TRBJ2-7 many - TRBV7-9 CASSPDYAEQYF TGTGCCAGCAGCCCCGACTATGCCGAGCAGTACTTC
TRBJ2-1 once - TRBV12-3/TRBV12-4 CASSILAPYNEQFF TGTGCCAGCAGTATCCTAGCACCGTACAATGAGCAGTTCTTC
TRBJ2-1 many - TRBV28 CASSWAARDYNEQFF TGTGCCAGCAGCTGGGCGGCCCGGGACTACAATGAGCAGTTCTTC
TRBJ2-1 many TRBD2 TRBV20-1 CSARSTSGTYNEQFF TGCAGTGCTAGGTCGACTAGCGGGACCTACAATGAGCAGTTCTTC
TRBJ2-1 - - TRBV10-3 CAISESVLEQFF TGTGCCATCAGTGAGTCGGTATTAGAGCAGTTCTTC
TRBJ1-1 many - TRBV20-1 CSARLRGLDTEAFF TGCAGTGCGCGTCTTCGGGGCCTGGACACTGAAGCTTTCTTT
TRBJ2-2 many - TRBV20-1 CSARAGGNTGELFF TGCAGTGCTAGAGCGGGCGGAAACACCGGGGAGCTGTTTTTT
TRBJ1-1 many - TRBV7-2 CASSLLAGGTEAFF TGTGCCAGCAGCTTATTAGCGGGGGGTACCGAAGCTTTCTTT
TRBJ1-1 - TRBD1 TRBV20-1 CSAPTGTGTMNTEAFF TGCAGTGCTCCCACCGGGACAGGGACTATGAACACTGAAGCTTTCTTT
TRBJ1-1 - TRBD1 TRBV28 CASSLRTGGLNTEAFF TGTGCCAGCAGTTTAAGGACAGGGGGTTTGAACACTGAAGCTTTCTTT
TRBJ2-7 few TRBD1 TRBV7-9 CASSLLGGQGTYEQYF TGTGCCAGCAGCTTATTAGGGGGACAGGGTACCTACGAGCAGTACTTC
TRBJ1-1 many - TRBV4-1 CASSQGLRANEAFF TGCGCCAGCAGCCAAGGGCTTAGGGCGAATGAAGCTTTCTTT
TRBJ2-1 many - TRBV20-1 CSARDPPTAGEQFF TGCAGTGCTAGAGATCCCCCGACGGCGGGTGAGCAGTTCTTC
TRBJ2-1 medium-sized TRBD2 TRBV20-1 CSASGTIGTEQFF TGCAGTGCCAGTGGGACTATAGGCACTGAGCAGTTCTTC
TRBJ1-1 many - TRBV24-1 CATSDDRITEAFF TGTGCCACCAGCGATGACAGGATCACTGAAGCTTTCTTT
TRBJ1-2 many - TRBV25-1 CASSEQSSTFF TGTGCCAGCAGTGAACAGAGTTCAACCTTCTTC
TRBJ2-2 - - TRBV3-1 CASSQPRPSTGELFF TGTGCCAGCAGCCAACCCCGGCCTAGCACCGGGGAGCTGTTTTTT
TRBJ1-5 many - TRBV12-3/TRBV12-4 CASSLGRGSNQPQHF TGTGCCAGCAGTTTGGGCAGGGGAAGCAATCAGCCCCAGCATTTT
TRBJ1-3 many - TRBV10-3 CAISEAGSGNTIYF TGTGCCATCAGTGAGGCCGGGTCCGGAAACACCATATATTTT
TRBJ2-1 - - TRBV20-1 CSASSSGGLGKNEQFF TGCAGTGCTAGTAGCAGCGGTGGACTCGGGAAGAATGAGCAGTTCTTC
TRBJ2-1 few TRBD2 TRBV27 CASSMAGAYNEQFF TGTGCCAGCAGTATGGCGGGAGCCTACAATGAGCAGTTCTTC
TRBJ1-1 many - TRBV20-1 CSARYPGRNTEAFF TGCAGTGCTAGATATCCAGGGAGGAACACTGAAGCTTTCTTT